The 31 T cell receptor beta chains presented below share a single source sample, sequenced in a study of blood T cell repertoires in COVID-19. Using immunoSEQ multiplex PCR, the repertoire was profiled, and TCRdb retains in-frame clones only, with some absent. This table holds about 220,000 clones, nearly 90% found once. The sample comprised PBMCs or T cells enriched from blood (not recorded which). The source of these receptors is a man aged 30 to 45 who had been exposed to COVID-19.

The chain links TRBV2 to TRBJ1-5; 7 bases fit TRBD1. Trimming removed 6 bases from V and 4 bases from J; junction bases left unmatched: 6. Germline CDR1 SNHLY, CDR2 FYNNEI. The CDR3 is made up of 14 amino acids. The CDR3 DNA sequence: TGTGCCAGCAGCTCCGGGACAGTGAATCAGCCCCAGCATTTT. It encodes CASSSGTVNQPQHF.

The J gene is TRBJ2-2, the V gene TRBV18; 9 bases are shared with TRBD2. The CDR3 is 17 residues long. Germline V lookup: CDR1 KGHSH, CDR2 LQKENI. Germline trimming cut 3 bases from V and 1 base from J; bases unmatched to any gene: 6. The CDR3: CASSPGRLAENTGELFF. DNA of the CDR3: TGTGCCAGCTCACCGGGGCGACTAGCGGAGAACACCGGGGAGCTGTTTTTT.

With respect to this clone: At one end, the junction sequence differs from germline, possibly due to a read error. The chain combines TRBV20-1 with TRBJ1-2; no firm D call. The CDR3 is made up of 9 amino acids. Germline V gives CDR1 DFQATT, CDR2 SNEGSKA (reference sequence). DNA for the CDR3: TGCAGTCCGAACGGAGGCGAATTCTTC. Amino acids: CSPNGGEFF.

CDR3 residues: CASSFDTDPSYEQYF. The CDR3 nucleotides read TGTGCCAGCAGCTTTGATACAGATCCCTCCTACGAGCAGTACTTC. The chain is built from TRBV5-4 and TRBJ2-7, with D hard to call. This CDR3 spans 15 amino acids. Germline loops: CDR1 SGHNT, CDR2 YYREEE (reference sequence). V dropped 2 bases and J dropped 0 bases, with 12 bases sitting between them.

This clone was picked up one time. This rearrangement joins TRBV6-1 to TRBJ2-7; 9 bases are shared with TRBD1. CDR3 size: 19 residues. The germline V gene has CDR1 MNHNS and CDR2 SASEGT. V dropped 0 bases and J dropped 3; count of bases not matched to a gene: 15. The CDR3 DNA reads as TGTGCCAGCAGTGAAGCGCTTCGGAAGGGCGGGACAGGGTACTACGAGCAGTACTTC. Translation gives CASSEALRKGGTGYYEQYF.

The V gene is TRBV21-1, the J gene TRBJ1-5; the table calls TRBD1, which could not be checked here. TRBV21-1 is flagged as a pseudogene. The CDR3 sequence is 13 residues long. The CDR3 is CASLNRVKQPQHF. The CDR3, as DNA: TGTGCCAGCTTAAACAGGGTCAAGCAGCCCCAGCATTTT.

DNA of the CDR3: TGTGCCAGTCTTGAGCGGGGGGGAATGGGCACCGGGGAGCTGTTTTTT. It yields the protein CASLERGGMGTGELFF. This chain links TRBV19 with TRBJ2-2; 10 bases map to TRBD2. The germline V gene has CDR1 LNHDA and CDR2 SQIVND (reference sequence). This CDR3 comprises 16 residues. Unmatched junction bases numbered 10, after V lost 8 bases and J lost 4 bases.

This chain connects TRBV19 to TRBJ2-3; D may be TRBD2 (6 bases). Between the trimmed V and J ends, which lost 3 bases and 2 bases, there was a span of 12 bases. The CDR3 is 15 amino acids. Per the germline V gene, CDR1 is LNHDA and CDR2 is SQIVND (reference sequence). CDR3: CASSIRDFFTDTQYF. In DNA form, the CDR3 reads TGTGCCAGTAGTATTAGGGACTTTTTCACAGATACGCAGTATTTT.

This chain joins TRBV7-2 and TRBJ2-7; no clear D. V was trimmed by 1 base and J by 0 bases, leaving 7 bases between them. Germline assignment: CDR1 SGHTA and CDR2 FQGNSA. This CDR3 comprises 14 residues. CDR3 coding DNA: TGTGCCAGCAGCTTAGGGGCGTACTCCTACGAGCAGTACTTC. This encodes CASSLGAYSYEQYF.

The chain combines TRBV19 with TRBJ2-2; 12 bases align to TRBD2. The CDR3 runs 16 residues. CDR1 is LNHDA and CDR2 is SQIVND in the germline V gene (reference sequence). Trimming at V came to 6 bases and at J to 5 bases, leaving 7 bases not matched to a gene. This CDR3 is CASSHRLAGGTGELFF. The CDR3 DNA is TGTGCCAGTAGCCACCGCCTAGCGGGGGGGACCGGGGAGCTGTTTTTT.

This clone was counted once. The chain carries TRBV30 and TRBJ1-2; D is unclear. The CDR3 loop spans 11 amino acids. Germline loops: CDR1 GTSNPN, CDR2 SVGIG (reference sequence). Trimming took 4 bases from V and 4 from J, leaving 7 bases between them. The CDR3, as DNA: TGTGCCTGGAAGCCCTCCTATGGCTACACCTTC. It is translated as CAWKPSYGYTF.

CDR3 DNA sequence: TGTGCCAGCAGCGTAGTAGCGGGGATGTCCTACAATGAGCAGTTCTTC. This translates into CASSVVAGMSYNEQFF. J is TRBJ2-1 and V is TRBV9; TRBD2 matches at 8 bases. The CDR3 length is 16 residues. Germline loops: CDR1 SGDLS, CDR2 YYNGEE. Trimming removed 0 bases from V and 1 base from J; junction bases left unmatched: 3.

The rearrangement uses TRBV12-3 or TRBV12-4 and TRBJ1-5, with D hard to call. CDR3 length: 12 residues. Trimming pared 5 bases from V and 3 bases from J, leaving 5 bases between. The CDR3 protein is CASSPSNQPQHF. DNA of the CDR3: TGTGCCAGCAGTCCGTCCAATCAGCCCCAGCATTTT.

The gene calls are TRBV7-2 and TRBJ2-1; 8 nucleotides align to TRBD2. The J segment lost 8 bases and the V segment lost 2 bases, leaving 17 bases of the junction unmatched. The CDR3 length is 18 residues. From germline, CDR1 is SGHTA and CDR2 FQGNSA. For the CDR3, the DNA is TGTGCCAGCAGCTTATCCGGGATGGGCGGGGGGACCCCTCATGAGCAGTTCTTC. Translated: CASSLSGMGGGTPHEQFF.

The J gene is TRBJ1-4, the V gene TRBV5-1; TRBD1 matches 10 bases. CDR1 and CDR2 (germline): SGHRS, YFSETQ. The CDR3 contains 15 residues. With 3 bases clipped from V and 7 bases from J, the junction kept 6 bases outside the gene matches. In DNA form, the CDR3 reads TGCGCCAGCAGCTACTACCGGGACAGGGGTGAAAAACTGTTTTTT. Protein sequence: CASSYYRDRGEKLFF.

The V call is TRBV10-1, the J call TRBJ2-1; no reliable D call. Per germline, CDR1 WNHNN and CDR2 SYGVQD (reference sequence). The CDR3 extends over 14 amino acids. The V end was cut by 8 bases, the J end by 8 bases, with 19 bases between. The CDR3 region has the DNA TGCGCCAGCTTTTATCGCGCCCTCCTATATGAGCAGTTCTTC. Its translation: CASFYRALLYEQFF.

The gene calls are TRBV18 and TRBJ1-4; D not certain. Trimming cost V 6 bases and J 0 bases, with 23 bases left between them. This CDR3 comprises 19 residues. From germline, CDR1 is KGHSH and CDR2 LQKENI. The CDR3 here is CASSPIALNIPATNEKLFF. CDR3 nucleotides: TGTGCCAGCTCCCCCATTGCTCTCAACATACCTGCAACTAATGAAAAACTGTTTTTT.

The chain is built from TRBV28 and TRBJ1-2, with D perhaps matching TRBD1 (5 bases). V was shortened by 2 bases and J by 5 bases, with 6 bases between the two germline ends. CDR1 is MDHEN, CDR2 SYDVKM, per germline. This CDR3 is built from 12 residues. The CDR3 nucleotides are TGTGCCAGCAGTTTAGACAGATATGGCTACACCTTC. Translating it yields CASSLDRYGYTF.

The chain uses TRBV7-2 and TRBJ1-5; TRBD1 matches at 8 bases. Trimming cost V 0 bases and J 4 bases; bases outside gene matches: 5. The CDR3 sequence is 16 residues long. Germline lookup yields CDR1 SGHTA and CDR2 FQGNSA. Written as DNA, the CDR3 is TGTGCCAGCAGCTTAGCAGGAGGGACAGGAAATCAGCCCCAGCATTTT. Its protein is CASSLAGGTGNQPQHF. Complete variable domain (other parts from reference TRBV7-2 and TRBJ1-5): GAGVSQSPSNKVTEKGKDVELRCDPISGHTALYWYRQSLGQGLEFLIYFQGNSAPDKSGLPSDRFSAERTGGSVSTLTIQRTQQEDSAVYLCASSLAGGTGNQPQHFGDGTRLSIL.

The J gene is TRBJ1-6, the V gene TRBV7-2; the D gene is possibly TRBD1 (6 bases). The CDR3 is 14 residues long. Per the germline V gene, CDR1 is SGHTA and CDR2 is FQGNSA. V was clipped by 11 bases and J by 7 bases, with 18 bases between them. In nucleotides, the CDR3 is TGTGCCGGGGGAGGGGGAGGGAGGAATTCACCCCTCCACTTT. Its protein product is CAGGGGGRNSPLHF.

The J gene is TRBJ1-2, the V gene TRBV5-6, with 9 positions matching TRBD1. The V segment lost 1 base and the J segment 2 bases; nucleotides outside the gene matches: 6. Germline V gives CDR1 SGHDT, CDR2 YYEEEE. The CDR3 spans 16 residues. The CDR3 protein is CASSLTPGQGNYGYTF. In nucleotides, the CDR3 is TGTGCCAGCAGCTTGACCCCCGGACAGGGGAACTATGGCTACACCTTC.

The V and J genes are TRBV2 and TRBJ2-1; TRBD1 is a possible D gene (5 bases). This CDR3 is built from 14 residues. V was pared by 11 bases and J by 1 base, with 15 bases between. CDR1 is SNHLY, CDR2 FYNNEI, per germline. The CDR3 spells CALQWGGSYNEQFF. CDR3 nucleotides: TGTGCCCTCCAGTGGGGCGGATCCTACAATGAGCAGTTCTTC.

This clone was detected only once. The V and J genes are TRBV18 and TRBJ2-7; TRBD1 is a possible D gene (5 bases). The CDR3 runs to 14 residues. Germline V gene data show CDR1 as KGHSH and CDR2 as LQKENI. Trimming pared 3 bases from V and 2 bases from J, leaving 11 bases between. CDR3 sequence: CASSPKGHAYEQYF. CDR3 DNA: TGTGCCAGCTCACCTAAAGGACATGCCTACGAGCAGTACTTC.

The V gene is TRBV15, the J gene TRBJ1-4; D not certain. This CDR3 region has 13 residues. Germline CDR1 is LNHNV and CDR2 is YYDKDF (reference sequence). Trimming pared 4 bases from V and 5 bases from J, leaving 8 bases between. CDR3 in DNA: TGTGCCACCAGCACCGGGGTGAATGAAAAACTGTTTTTT. Protein sequence: CATSTGVNEKLFF.

This clone was detected only a few times. The gene calls are TRBV4-2 and TRBJ2-1, with D maybe TRBD1 (5 bases). Trimming shortened V by 4 bases and J by 11 bases, and 21 bases separated the two germline ends. The CDR3 runs to 15 residues. The germline CDR1 and CDR2 sequences are LGHNA and YNFKEQ. The CDR3 bases are TGTGCCAGCAGCCTCCTCCAGGGCACGCAGAACCAGCAGTTCTTC. It yields the protein CASSLLQGTQNQQFF.

The chain carries TRBV11-1 and TRBJ2-5; 7 positions agree with TRBD2. From germline, CDR1 is SGHAT and CDR2 FQDESV (reference sequence). CDR3 length: 15 amino acids. V was pared by 5 bases and J by 5 bases, with 11 bases of the junction left unmatched. The CDR3 is CASSDPGLPPETQYF. CDR3 nucleotides: TGTGCCAGCAGCGACCCGGGACTACCGCCCGAGACCCAGTACTTC.

This chain joins TRBV11-2 and TRBJ1-5; no clear D. Germline V gene sequence: CDR1 SGHAT, CDR2 FQNNGV. The length of the CDR3 is 14 residues. V lost 3 bases, J lost 0 bases, and 6 bases lay in between. In DNA, the CDR3 is TGTGCCAGCAGCTTCGTTTTTAGCAATCAGCCCCAGCATTTT. Translation gives CASSFVFSNQPQHF.

The chain joins TRBV10-2 to TRBJ1-6; tentatively, D is TRBD1 (6 bases). Germline lookup yields CDR1 WSHSY and CDR2 SAAADI. With 0 bases removed from V and 10 bases from J, the gap between germline ends came to 7 bases. This CDR3 comprises 13 residues. CDR3 protein: CASSESRGSPLHF. The CDR3 nucleotides read TGCGCCAGCAGTGAGTCGAGGGGGTCACCCCTCCACTTT.

A single count supports this clone. This sequence joins TRBV18 and TRBJ2-1; 7 bases map to TRBD1. Looked up from germline, CDR1 is KGHSH and CDR2 is LQKENI. Trimming removed 6 bases from V and 4 bases from J; junction bases left unmatched: 15. This CDR3 is 17 amino acids long. The CDR3 DNA sequence: TGTGCCAGCTCCCGAAACCGACAGGGCGGACGGTACAATGAGCAGTTCTTC. It is translated as CASSRNRQGGRYNEQFF.

As regards this clone: This clone may be a read error of a much larger clone one base away. This chain's CDR3 is CASSSPYRVQKTQYF. For the CDR3, the DNA is TGCGCCAGCAGCTCACCTTACAGGGTACAAAAGACCCAGTACTTC. This chain uses TRBV5-1 with TRBJ2-5; D possibly corresponds to TRBD1 (6 bases). Germline CDR1 and CDR2: SGHRS and YFSETQ. V lost 3 bases and J lost 6, with 18 bases in between. The CDR3 extends over 15 amino acids.

The chain uses TRBV9 and TRBJ1-6, with D possibly matching TRBD1 (5 bases). V was shortened by 3 bases and J by 9 bases, with 10 bases between the two germline ends. There are 13 residues in the CDR3. Germline V gives CDR1 SGDLS, CDR2 YYNGEE. CDR3 sequence (DNA): TGTGCCAGCAGCGGCAGGGAACCTTCACCCCTCCACTTT. It encodes CASSGREPSPLHF.